Presented here are 17 T cell receptor beta chains from one specimen sequenced in a study of T cells in Graves' hyperthyroidism and ophthalmopathy. Amplification yielded TCR beta CDR3 regions, with RNA transcripts as the source. HTBI primers were employed in a first-round RT-PCR of the TCR CDR3. TCRdb processed the multiplex PCR reads anew with MiXCR; each CDR3 protein has one entry. The sample holds 500,000 to 800,000 distinct CDR3 sequences, roughly 46% seen once. Sequenced: peripheral blood or thyroid tissue (not recorded which). These receptors were obtained from an adult man with Graves' disease, either hyperthyroidism or ophthalmopathy (not recorded which).

Note on this clonotype: A much larger clone sits a single nucleotide away, making a read error possible. The chain combines TRBV20-1 with TRBJ2-5; 11 bases line up with TRBD1. This CDR3 has 14 amino acids. Germline V gene sequence: CDR1 DFQATT, CDR2 SNEGSKA (reference sequence). Losses at the gene ends were 5 bases for V and 5 bases for J; bases not matched to a gene: 7. The CDR3 reads CSAGQGASVETQYF. The CDR3 nucleotides read TGCAGTGCTGGACAGGGGGCGTCAGTGGAGACCCAGTACTTC.

The V call is TRBV2, the J call TRBJ1-6; 10 bases are a match to TRBD1. Germline V gene sequence: CDR1 SNHLY, CDR2 FYNNEI. CDR3 length: 15 residues. After removal of 7 bases from V and 14 bases from J, the junction contained 14 bases not matched to a gene. CDR3 DNA sequence: TGTGCCAGCACACAATGGACAGGGGGTTTTATGACCCTCCACTTT. It specifies CASTQWTGGFMTLHF. The variable domain in full, with the rest retrieved from reference TRBV2 and TRBJ1-6, is EPEVTQTPSHQVTQMGQEVILRCVPISNHLYFYWYRQILGQKVEFLVSFYNNEISEKSEIFDDQFSVERPDGSNFTLKIRSTKLEDSAMYFCASTQWTGGFMTLHFGNGTRLTVT.

The chain is built from TRBV9 and TRBJ2-7, with TRBD1 identical over 8 bases. The germline gives CDR1 SGDLS, CDR2 YYNGEE. The J segment lost 4 bases and the V segment lost 0 bases, leaving 6 bases of the junction unmatched. The CDR3 consists of 15 residues. As DNA, the CDR3 is TGTGCCAGCAGCGTAGCAGGGGGCGATGGGTACGAGCAGTACTTC. Protein sequence: CASSVAGGDGYEQYF.

This chain connects TRBV7-2 to TRBJ2-7, with 7 bases aligning to TRBD2. Trimming cost V 3 bases and J 3 bases; bases outside gene matches: 5. CDR3 length equals 14 residues. The V gene's germline CDR1 is SGHTA and CDR2 FQGNSA. CDR3 region: CASSFYRGSYEQYF. For the CDR3, the DNA is TGTGCCAGCAGCTTTTATCGCGGGAGCTACGAGCAGTACTTC.

To note about this clonotype: This CDR3 fails to terminate in the conserved phenylalanine or tryptophan, so it likely reflects a read error. The chain joins TRBV12-3 or TRBV12-4 to TRBJ1-2; D is unclear. V was cut by 1 base and J by 3 bases, with 9 bases left in between. The CDR3 consists of 14 residues. The DNA of the CDR3 is TGTGCCAGCAGTTTAGTTGTAGGGTACTATGGCTACACCTTA. Encoded protein: CASSLVVGYYGYTL.

In its sample, this clonotype was seen a few times. This chain connects TRBV5-1 to TRBJ1-2; no clear D gene. Germline CDR1 reads SGHRS; CDR2 reads YFSETQ. With 3 bases removed from V and 0 bases from J, the gap between germline ends came to 12 bases. This CDR3 is built from 15 residues. Written as DNA, the CDR3 is TGCGCCAGCAGCTCCGGCCTATACCCTAACTATGGCTACACCTTC. This encodes CASSSGLYPNYGYTF.

This clonotype was counted between two and nine times. The CDR3 bases are TGTGCCAGCAGCTTTACGGGACGGGGTAATGAAAAACTGTTTTTT. Protein sequence: CASSFTGRGNEKLFF. This chain uses TRBV7-9 with TRBJ1-4; weak D call: TRBD1 (5 bases). CDR1 SEHNR and CDR2 FQNEAQ come from the germline V gene (reference sequence). Trimming took off 3 bases at V and 4 bases at J, with 12 bases between the two ends. This CDR3 is 15 amino acids long.

This clonotype was observed a single time. This chain uses TRBV29-1 with TRBJ1-5; D is ambiguous. The CDR3 is made up of 12 amino acids. The germline gives CDR1 SQVTM, CDR2 ANQGSEA. The germline V and J ends were trimmed by 8 bases and 3 bases, with 11 bases remaining between them. Written as DNA, the CDR3 is TGCAGCACGGCGGCAGTCAATCAGCCCCAGCATTTT. This gives the protein CSTAAVNQPQHF.

The chain combines TRBV12-3 or TRBV12-4 with TRBJ2-3; D gene uncertain. CDR3 size: 11 residues. The CDR3 sequence is CASGNTDTQYF. The CDR3 DNA reads as TGTGCTAGTGGCAACACAGATACGCAGTATTTT.

The chain carries TRBV12-3 or TRBV12-4 and TRBJ1-1; unclear D gene. This CDR3 is 14 amino acids long. V lost 2 bases and J lost 0, with 7 bases in between. In DNA form, the CDR3 reads TGTGCCAGCAGTTTACGCACAATGAACACTGAAGCTTTCTTT. Translation gives CASSLRTMNTEAFF.

The chain recombines TRBV29-1 with TRBJ1-1, with TRBD1 as a possible D gene (5 bases). In germline, CDR1 is SQVTM, CDR2 ANQGSEA. V lost 1 base and J 6 bases, leaving 9 bases between the germline ends. CDR3 length: 12 amino acids. The CDR3: CSVEGGPPEAFF. Here the CDR3 DNA reads TGCAGCGTTGAAGGGGGACCTCCTGAAGCTTTCTTT.

Comments on this clonotype: This CDR3 is missing its conserved last phenylalanine or tryptophan, likely due to a read error. The chain joins TRBV7-9 to TRBJ1-1; 7 bases line up with TRBD1. With 1 base clipped from V and 1 base from J, the junction kept 6 bases outside the gene matches. Germline loops: CDR1 SEHNR, CDR2 FQNEAQ (reference sequence). This CDR3 region has 16 residues. The DNA of the CDR3 is TGTGCCAGCAGCTTAGTTTTGGGACAGCCGAACACTGAAGCTTTCTGT. Its protein is CASSLVLGQPNTEAFC.

This clonotype has at least ten counts. V and J are TRBV7-6 and TRBJ2-5; either TRBD1 or TRBD2 may fit D (5 bases each). Germline V lookup: CDR1 SGHVS, CDR2 FNYEAQ. V was pared by 7 bases and J by 3 bases, with 15 bases between. The CDR3 covers 14 residues. The CDR3 is CASTLRDPKETQYF. The CDR3 DNA reads TGTGCCAGCACTCTCCGGGACCCAAAAGAGACCCAGTACTTC.

A word on this clonotype: With a much larger clone just one base away, this may be a read error. J is TRBJ1-5 and V is TRBV13, with D perhaps TRBD1 (6 bases). CDR3 length equals 15 residues. Deletions cut 5 bases from V and 5 bases from J, with 16 bases between. Germline V gene sequence: CDR1 PRHDT, CDR2 FYEKMQ (reference sequence). CDR3 residues: CASSHRQEEDQPQHF. The CDR3 coding sequence is TGTGCCAGCAGCCACCGACAGGAAGAGGATCAGCCCCAGCATTTT.

This chain connects TRBV10-3 to TRBJ1-5; TRBD1 matches 9 bases. CDR1 and CDR2 from the germline V gene are ENHRY and SYGVKD. V shed 6 bases and J 7 bases; nucleotides not matched to a gene: 7. The CDR3 loop spans 14 amino acids. This CDR3 is CAISPGQGGQPQHF. For the CDR3, the DNA is TGTGCCATCAGCCCGGGACAGGGAGGACAGCCCCAGCATTTT.

This clonotype occurred many times. The V call is TRBV11-3, the J call TRBJ1-4, with 8 bases identical to TRBD1. Germline values: CDR1 SGHNT, CDR2 YENEEA. After removal of 5 bases from V and 5 bases from J, the junction contained 4 bases not matched to a gene. The CDR3 has 14 amino acids. The CDR3 spells CASSLWTGNEKLFF. CDR3 coding DNA: TGTGCCAGCAGCCTCTGGACAGGGAATGAAAAACTGTTTTTT.

This rearrangement joins TRBV19 to TRBJ1-6; 10 nucleotides line up with TRBD1. The CDR3 extends over 15 amino acids. With 5 bases clipped from V and 9 bases from J, the junction kept 7 bases outside the gene matches. The germline CDR1 and CDR2 sequences are LNHDA and SQIVND (reference sequence). The CDR3 loop is CASSAGQGVASPLHF. CDR3 bases: TGTGCCAGTAGTGCAGGACAGGGGGTTGCTTCACCCCTCCACTTT.